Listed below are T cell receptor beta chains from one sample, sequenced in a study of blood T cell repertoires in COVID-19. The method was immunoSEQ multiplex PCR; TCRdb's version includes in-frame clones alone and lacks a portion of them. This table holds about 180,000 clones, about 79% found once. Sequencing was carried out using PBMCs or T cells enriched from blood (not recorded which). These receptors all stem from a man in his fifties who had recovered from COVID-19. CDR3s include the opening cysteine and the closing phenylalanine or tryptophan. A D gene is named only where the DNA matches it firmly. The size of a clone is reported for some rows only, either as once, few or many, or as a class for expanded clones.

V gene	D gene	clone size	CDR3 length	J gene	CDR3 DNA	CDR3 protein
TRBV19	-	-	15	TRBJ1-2	TGTGCCAGTAGTTCGGACAGACGTCTTCGGTATGGCTACACCTTC	CASSSDRRLRYGYTF
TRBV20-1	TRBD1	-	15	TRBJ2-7	TGCAGTGCTAGTGTGGGACAGGCCAGCTCCTACGAGCAGTACTTC	CSASVGQASSYEQYF
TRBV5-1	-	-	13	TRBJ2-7	TGCGCCAGCAGCACGGACGGGGCCTACGAGCAGTACTTC	CASSTDGAYEQYF
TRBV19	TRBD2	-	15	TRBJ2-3	TGTGCCAGTAGTATGGGAAGCGGGGGCACAGATACGCAGTATTTT	CASSMGSGGTDTQYF
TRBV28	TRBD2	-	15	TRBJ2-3	TGTGCCAGCAGACTAGCGGGGGATATCACAGATACGCAGTATTTT	CASRLAGDITDTQYF
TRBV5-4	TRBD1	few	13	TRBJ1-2	TGTGCCAGCAGCTCCAACAGGGGTTGGGGCTACACCTTC	CASSSNRGWGYTF
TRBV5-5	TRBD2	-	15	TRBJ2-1	TGTGCCAGCAGCTTTGCGGGGGGGTCGGTTAATGAGCAGTTCTTC	CASSFAGGSVNEQFF
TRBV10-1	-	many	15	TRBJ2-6	TGCGCCAGCAGTGCCGACAACTCTGGGGCCAACGTCCTGACTTTC	CASSADNSGANVLTF
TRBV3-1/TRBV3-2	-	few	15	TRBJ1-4	TGTGCCAGCAGCCAAGGACAGCAGCCTAATGAAAAACTGTTTTTT	CASSQGQQPNEKLFF
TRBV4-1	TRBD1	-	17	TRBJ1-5	TGCGCCAGCAGCCAAGGGGGGACAGGGGGTAGCAATCAGCCCCAGCATTTT	CASSQGGTGGSNQPQHF
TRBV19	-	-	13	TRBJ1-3	TGTGCCAGTATATCGGGTCCTGGAAACACCATATATTTT	CASISGPGNTIYF
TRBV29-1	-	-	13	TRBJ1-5	TGCAGCGTTGTAGCCCTAAGCAATCAGCCCCAGCATTTT	CSVVALSNQPQHF
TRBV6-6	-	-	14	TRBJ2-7	TGTGCCAGCAGCTCCCCGGGGGACTCCTACGAGCAGTACTTC	CASSSPGDSYEQYF
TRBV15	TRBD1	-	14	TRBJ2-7	TGTGCCACCAGGGGGACAGGGCAAATCTACGAGCAGTACTTC	CATRGTGQIYEQYF
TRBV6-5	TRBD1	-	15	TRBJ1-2	TGTGCCAGCATGACCCCCGGGACAGGGGGCGCGGGCTACACCTTC	CASMTPGTGGAGYTF
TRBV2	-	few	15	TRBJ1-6	TGTGCCAGCACCATAGACAGCTCCTATAATTCACCCCTCCACTTT	CASTIDSSYNSPLHF
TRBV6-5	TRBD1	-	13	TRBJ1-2	TGTGCCAGCACCACTCCGGGACAGGGAGGCTACACCTTC	CASTTPGQGGYTF
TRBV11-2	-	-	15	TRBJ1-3	TGTGCCAGCAGCTTAGGCCCTTTAGCTGGAAACACCATATATTTT	CASSLGPLAGNTIYF
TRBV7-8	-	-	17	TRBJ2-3	TGTGCCAGCAGCCCAAAGTACAGGGATTCTCGCACAGATACGCAGTATTTT	CASSPKYRDSRTDTQYF
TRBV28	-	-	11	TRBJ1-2	TGTGCCAGCAGTCGACTATCCGGCTACACCTTC	CASSRLSGYTF
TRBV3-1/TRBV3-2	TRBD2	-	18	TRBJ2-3	TGTGCCAGCAGCCAAGAGGGACTAGCGGGGGGGGGCACAGATACGCAGTATTTT	CASSQEGLAGGGTDTQYF